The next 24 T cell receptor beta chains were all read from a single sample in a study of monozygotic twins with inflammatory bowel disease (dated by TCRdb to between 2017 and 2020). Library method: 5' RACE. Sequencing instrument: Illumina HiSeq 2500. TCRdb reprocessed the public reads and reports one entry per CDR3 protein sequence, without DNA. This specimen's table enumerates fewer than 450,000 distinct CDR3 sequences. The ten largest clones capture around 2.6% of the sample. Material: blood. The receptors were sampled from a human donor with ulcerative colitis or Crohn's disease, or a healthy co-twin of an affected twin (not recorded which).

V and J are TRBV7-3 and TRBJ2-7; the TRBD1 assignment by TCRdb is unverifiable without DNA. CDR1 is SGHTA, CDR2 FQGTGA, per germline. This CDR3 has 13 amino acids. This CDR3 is CASSSQGGYEQYF.

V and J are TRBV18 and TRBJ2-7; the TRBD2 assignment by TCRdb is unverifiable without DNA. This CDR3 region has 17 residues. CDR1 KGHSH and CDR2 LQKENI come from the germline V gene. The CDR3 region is CASSLPGLAGGLYEQYF.

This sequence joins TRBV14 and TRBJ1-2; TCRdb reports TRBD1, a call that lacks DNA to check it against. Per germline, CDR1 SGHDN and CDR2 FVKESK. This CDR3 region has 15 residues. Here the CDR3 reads CASSQGAGQVRGYTF. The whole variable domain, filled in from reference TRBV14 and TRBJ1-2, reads EAGVTQFPSHSVIEKGQTVTLRCDPISGHDNLYWYRRVMGKEIKFLLHFVKESKQDESGMPNNRFLAERTGGTYSTLKVQPAELEDSGVYFCASSQGAGQVRGYTFGSGTRLTVV.

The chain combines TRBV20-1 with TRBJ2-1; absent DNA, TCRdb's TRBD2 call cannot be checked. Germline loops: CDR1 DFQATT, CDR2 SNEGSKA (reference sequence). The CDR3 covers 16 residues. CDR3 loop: CSARETSGPLDAEQFF.

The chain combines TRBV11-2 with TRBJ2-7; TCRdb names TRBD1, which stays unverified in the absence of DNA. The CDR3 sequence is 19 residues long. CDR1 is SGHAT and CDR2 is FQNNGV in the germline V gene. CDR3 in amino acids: CASSSPGQGVGSSSYEQYF.

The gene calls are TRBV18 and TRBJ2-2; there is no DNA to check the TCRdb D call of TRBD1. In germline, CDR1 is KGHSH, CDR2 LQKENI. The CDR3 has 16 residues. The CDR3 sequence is CASSPRGQGSTGELFF.

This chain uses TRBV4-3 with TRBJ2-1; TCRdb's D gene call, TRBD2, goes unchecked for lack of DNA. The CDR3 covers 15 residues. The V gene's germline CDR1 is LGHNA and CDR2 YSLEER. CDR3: CASSLGANSYNEQFF.

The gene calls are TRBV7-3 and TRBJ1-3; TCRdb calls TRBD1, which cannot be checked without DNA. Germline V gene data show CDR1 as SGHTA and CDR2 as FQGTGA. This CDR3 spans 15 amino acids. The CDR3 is CASSHQGGSGNTIYF. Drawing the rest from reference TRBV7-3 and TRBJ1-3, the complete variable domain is GAGVSQTPSNKVTEKGKYVELRCDPISGHTALYWYRQSLGQGPEFLIYFQGTGAADDSGLPNDRFFAVRPEGSVSTLKIQRTERGDSAVYLCASSHQGGSGNTIYFGEGSWLTVV.

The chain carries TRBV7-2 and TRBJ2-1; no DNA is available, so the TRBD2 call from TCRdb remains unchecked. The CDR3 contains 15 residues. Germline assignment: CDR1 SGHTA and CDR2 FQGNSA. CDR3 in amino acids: CASSLDRGDYNEQFF.

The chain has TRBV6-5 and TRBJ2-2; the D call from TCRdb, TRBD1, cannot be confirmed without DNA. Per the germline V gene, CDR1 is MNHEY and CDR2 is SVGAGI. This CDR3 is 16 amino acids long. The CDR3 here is CASSYRFDRSPGELFF.

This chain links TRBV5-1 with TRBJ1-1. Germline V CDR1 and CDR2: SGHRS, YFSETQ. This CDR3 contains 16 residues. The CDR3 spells CASRPRDSGMNTEAFF. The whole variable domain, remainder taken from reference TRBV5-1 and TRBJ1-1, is KAGVTQTPRYLIKTRGQQVTLSCSPISGHRSVSWYQQTPGQGLQFLFEYFSETQRNKGNFPGRFSGRQFSNSRSEMNVSTLELGDSALYLCASRPRDSGMNTEAFFGQGTRLTVV.

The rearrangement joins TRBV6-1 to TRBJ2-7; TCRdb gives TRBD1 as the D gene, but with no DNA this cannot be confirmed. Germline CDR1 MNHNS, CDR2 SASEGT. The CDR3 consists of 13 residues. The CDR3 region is CASNEGRGLEQYF.

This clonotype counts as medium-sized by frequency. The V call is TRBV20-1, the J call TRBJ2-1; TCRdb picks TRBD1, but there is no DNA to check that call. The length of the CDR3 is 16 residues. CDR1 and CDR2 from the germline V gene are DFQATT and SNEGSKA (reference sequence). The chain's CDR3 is CSARSRTGASYNEQFF.

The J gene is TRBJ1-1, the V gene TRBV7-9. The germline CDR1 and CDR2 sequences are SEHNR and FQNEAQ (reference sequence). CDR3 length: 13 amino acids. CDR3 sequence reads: CASSIRGGGEAFF.

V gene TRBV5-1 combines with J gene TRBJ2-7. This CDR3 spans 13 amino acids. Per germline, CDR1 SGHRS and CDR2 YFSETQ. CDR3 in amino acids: CASSPSIRYEQYF. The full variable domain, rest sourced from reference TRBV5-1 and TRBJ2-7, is KAGVTQTPRYLIKTRGQQVTLSCSPISGHRSVSWYQQTPGQGLQFLFEYFSETQRNKGNFPGRFSGRQFSNSRSEMNVSTLELGDSALYLCASSPSIRYEQYFGPGTRLTVT.

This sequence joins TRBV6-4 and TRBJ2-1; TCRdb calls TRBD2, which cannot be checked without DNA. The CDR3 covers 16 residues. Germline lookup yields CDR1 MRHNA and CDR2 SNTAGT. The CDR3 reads CASSDEGAGNYNEQFF.

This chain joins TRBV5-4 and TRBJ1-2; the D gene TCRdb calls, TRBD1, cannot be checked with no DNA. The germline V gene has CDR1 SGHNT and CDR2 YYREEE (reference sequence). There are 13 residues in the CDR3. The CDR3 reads CASSRDRGLGYTF.

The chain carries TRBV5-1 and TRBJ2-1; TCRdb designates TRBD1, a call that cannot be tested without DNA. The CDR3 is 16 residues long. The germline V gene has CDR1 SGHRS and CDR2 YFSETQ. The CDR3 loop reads CASSSTGDNFYNEQFF.

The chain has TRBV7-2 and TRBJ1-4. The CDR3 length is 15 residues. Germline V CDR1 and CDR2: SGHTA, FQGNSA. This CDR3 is CASSALGRGAEKLFF. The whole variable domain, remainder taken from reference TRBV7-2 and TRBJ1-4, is GAGVSQSPSNKVTEKGKDVELRCDPISGHTALYWYRQSLGQGLEFLIYFQGNSAPDKSGLPSDRFSAERTGGSVSTLTIQRTQQEDSAVYLCASSALGRGAEKLFFGSGTQLSVL.

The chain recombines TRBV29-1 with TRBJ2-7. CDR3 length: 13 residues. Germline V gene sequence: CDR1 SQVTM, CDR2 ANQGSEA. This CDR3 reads CSVEGGTPYEQYF.

CDR3 sequence reads: CASSPGAGGTDTQYF. The V gene is TRBV7-2, the J gene TRBJ2-3; TCRdb calls TRBD2, which cannot be checked without DNA. CDR3 length: 15 residues. The germline V gene encodes CDR1 SGHTA and CDR2 FQGNSA.

CDR3 amino acids: CASRATSGTYNEQFF. The chain recombines TRBV12-3 or TRBV12-4 with TRBJ2-1; TCRdb calls TRBD2, which cannot be checked without DNA. The CDR3 loop spans 15 amino acids.

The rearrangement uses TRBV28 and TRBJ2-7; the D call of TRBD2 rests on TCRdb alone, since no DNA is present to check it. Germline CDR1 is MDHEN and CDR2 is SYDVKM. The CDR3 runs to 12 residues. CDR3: CASSPPVFEQYF.

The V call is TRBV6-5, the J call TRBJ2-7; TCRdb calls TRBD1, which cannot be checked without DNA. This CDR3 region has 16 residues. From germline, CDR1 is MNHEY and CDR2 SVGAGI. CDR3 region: CASNPSGSGGLYEQYF.